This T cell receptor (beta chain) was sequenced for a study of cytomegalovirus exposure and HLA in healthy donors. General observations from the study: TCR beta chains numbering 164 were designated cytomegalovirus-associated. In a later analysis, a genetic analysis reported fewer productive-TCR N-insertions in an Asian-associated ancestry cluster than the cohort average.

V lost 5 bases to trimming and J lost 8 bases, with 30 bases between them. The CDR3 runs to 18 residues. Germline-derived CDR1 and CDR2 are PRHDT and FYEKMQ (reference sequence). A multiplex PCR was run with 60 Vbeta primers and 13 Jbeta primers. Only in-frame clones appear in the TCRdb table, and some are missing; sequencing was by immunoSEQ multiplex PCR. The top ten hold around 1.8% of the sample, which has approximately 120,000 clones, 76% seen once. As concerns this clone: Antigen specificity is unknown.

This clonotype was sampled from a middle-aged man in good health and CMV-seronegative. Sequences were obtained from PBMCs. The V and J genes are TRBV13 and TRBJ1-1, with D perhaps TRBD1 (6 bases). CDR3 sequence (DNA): TGTGCCAGCAGCGCGCCCTCGGGACACCCTAAATCTGGCGGAGAAGCTTTCTTT. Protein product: CASSAPSGHPKSGGEAFF.